This T cell receptor beta chain was recovered during a study of memory CD4+ T cells and cytomegalovirus serostatus. General study points: Suggested: most of the CMV-linked TCR signature lies in CD4+ memory cells. A US-trained random forest predicted CMV serostatus with median AUC about 0.92. About 40% of the roughly 160 known CMV-associated TCRbeta sequences appeared in CD4+ memory.

This clone was seen just once. Antigen unknown. Losses at the gene ends were 1 base for V and 6 bases for J; bases not matched to a gene: 4. Germline loops: CDR1 SGHAT, CDR2 FQNNGV. CDR3 size: 14 residues. Only in-frame clones appear in the TCRdb table, and some are missing; sequencing was by immunoSEQ multiplex PCR. The table includes about 41,000 clones, about four fifths detected once. The sort gate was single viable CD3+CD4+CD8-CD45RO+ cells for memory CD4+ T cells. This clonotype originated in an adult in good health and CMV-seronegative. The sample comprised memory CD4+ T cells from blood. This chain links TRBV11-2 with TRBJ2-7; 9 bases map to TRBD2. CDR3 sequence: CASSLGGGVSEQYF. CDR3 DNA: TGTGCCAGCAGCTTAGGCGGGGGGGTGAGCGAGCAGTACTTC.